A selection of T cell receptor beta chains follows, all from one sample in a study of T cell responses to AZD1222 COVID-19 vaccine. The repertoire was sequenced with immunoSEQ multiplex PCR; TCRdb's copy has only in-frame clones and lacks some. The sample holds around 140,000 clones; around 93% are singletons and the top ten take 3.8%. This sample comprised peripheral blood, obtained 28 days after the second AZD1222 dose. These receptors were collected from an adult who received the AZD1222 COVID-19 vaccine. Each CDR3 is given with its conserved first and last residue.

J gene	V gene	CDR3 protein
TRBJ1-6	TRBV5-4	CASSRTGYNSPLHF
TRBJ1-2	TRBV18	CASSTQPRTGNGYGYTF
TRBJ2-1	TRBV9	CASSVEPFARGGEQFF
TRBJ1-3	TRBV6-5	CASSYSALGSGNTIYF
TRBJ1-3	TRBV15	CATSRDRGSSGNTIYF
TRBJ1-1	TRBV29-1	CSVENTLNTEAFF
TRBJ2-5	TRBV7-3	CASSLRASLQETQYF
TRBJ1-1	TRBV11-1	CASSLKPGGTEAFF
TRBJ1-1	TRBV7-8	CASSLITEIF
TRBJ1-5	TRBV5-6	CASTSNSGMSNQPQHF
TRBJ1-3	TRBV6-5	CASSYLGQGSGNTIYF
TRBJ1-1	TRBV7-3	CASSLTGNTEAFF
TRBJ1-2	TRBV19	CASSATGGYGYTF
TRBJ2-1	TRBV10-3	CASQLRDRGSNEQFF
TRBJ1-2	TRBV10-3	CAISEGVRGYTF
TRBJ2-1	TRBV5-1	CASSLDPLSYNEQFF
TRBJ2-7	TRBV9	CASSVGTRGLEEQYF
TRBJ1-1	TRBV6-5	CASSYSGGRVAFF
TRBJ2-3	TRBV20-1	CSAKQTDTQYF
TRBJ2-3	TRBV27	CASSASGGTSTDTQYF
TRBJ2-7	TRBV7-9	CASSAGQGAHEQYF
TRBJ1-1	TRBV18	CASSPGVGSRAEAFF
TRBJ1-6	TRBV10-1	CRGGVGSPLHF
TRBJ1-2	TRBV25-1	CASSPTGFSYGYTF
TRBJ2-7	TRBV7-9	CASSLTGNRNEQYF
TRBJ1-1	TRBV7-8	CASSEGWGGITEAFF
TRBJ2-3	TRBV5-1	CASSQIGQLDTQYF
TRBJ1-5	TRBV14	CASSGGGLGQPQHF
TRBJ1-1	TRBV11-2	CASSFRQGGLKAFF
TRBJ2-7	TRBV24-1	CATTEASEQYF
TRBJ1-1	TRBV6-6	CASSYQDWNTEAFF
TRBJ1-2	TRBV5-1	CASSLDRDGYTF
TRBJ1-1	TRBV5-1	CASSFSGAKNTEAFF
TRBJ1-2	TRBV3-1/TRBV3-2	CASSQEGTFGSYTF
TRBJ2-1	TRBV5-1	CASSSTGTSYNEQFF
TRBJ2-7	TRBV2	CASSVWEGIAYEQYF
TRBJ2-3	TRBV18	CASSPPVVTTTDTQYF
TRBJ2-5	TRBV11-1	CASSLAVRWRETQYF
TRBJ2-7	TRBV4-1	CASSQEAAGGDLRYEQYF
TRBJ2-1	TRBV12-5	CASGSSSGTGGYNEQFF
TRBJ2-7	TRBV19	CASSTAGPYEQYF
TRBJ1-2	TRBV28	CASSLGQESYGYTF
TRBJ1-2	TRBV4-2	CASSQEDRGGDYGYTF
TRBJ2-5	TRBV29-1	CSVTAGAGGQETQYF
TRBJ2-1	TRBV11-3	CASSPTRTSGGVIDEQFF
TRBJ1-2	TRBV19	CASSGTAGTSIYGYTF
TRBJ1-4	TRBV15	CATSPIPGGGEKLFF
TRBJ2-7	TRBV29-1	CSVIRQSSYEQYF
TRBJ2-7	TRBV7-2	CASSQRTGREQYF
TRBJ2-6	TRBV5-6	CASSLDGHRGAGANVLTF
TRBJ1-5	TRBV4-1	CASSQVSRGDQPQHF
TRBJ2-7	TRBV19	CASSKTRTRYEQYF
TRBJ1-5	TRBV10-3	CAISESSYSNQPQHF
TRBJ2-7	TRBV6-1	CASSQVTSGGPHEQYF